The next 25 T cell receptor beta chains were all read from a single sample in a study of T-cell reconstitution after alpha-beta-depleted transplantation in children (dated by TCRdb to 2015 to 2016). The library was produced with PCR. The reads were generated on an Illumina HiSeq 2500. TCR libraries were prepared with molecular barcoding, using unique molecular identifiers to normalize TCRbeta repertoire quantification. TCRdb applied fastp at Q25 and MiXCR to the public reads, then kept only in-frame beta chains. Identical CDR3 protein sequences are pooled into one entry, listed with their most common genes and DNA. For this sample there are roughly 570,000 distinct CDR3 sequences; approximately 30% appear just once. Jointly, the top ten make up around a third of the sample. The treatment or condition tag for this specimen amounts to: allogeneic hematopoietic cell transplantation with graft depleted of TCRalphabeta T cells and CD19 B cells.

Here the sequenced sample was PBMCs, taken before TCRalphabeta/CD19-depleted stem cell transplant. These receptors all stem from a boy less than two years old with Wiskott-Aldrich syndrome, due to receive a stem cell transplant.

The CDR3 here is CSARRTSGRGNEQFF. CDR3 sequence (DNA): TGCAGTGCTAGGAGAACTAGCGGGAGGGGCAATGAGCAGTTCTTC. J is TRBJ2-1 and V is TRBV20-1; 13 bases are shared with TRBD2. V shed 3 bases and J 6 bases; nucleotides not matched to a gene: 5. This CDR3 comprises 15 residues. Germline lookup yields CDR1 DFQATT and CDR2 SNEGSKA (reference sequence).

The chain couples TRBV27 to TRBJ1-5; the match to TRBD1 covers 7 bases. Germline assignment: CDR1 MNHEY and CDR2 SMNVEV (reference sequence). After removal of 6 bases from V and 5 bases from J, the junction contained 10 bases not matched to a gene. The CDR3 consists of 15 residues. The CDR3 region is CASSPLTGVHQPQHF. CDR3 sequence (DNA): TGTGCCAGCAGCCCCTTAACAGGGGTCCATCAGCCCCAGCATTTT.

V and J are TRBV7-9 and TRBJ2-2; the D gene is possibly TRBD2 (6 bases). The CDR3 has 15 residues. Germline loops: CDR1 SEHNR, CDR2 FQNEAQ (reference sequence). Trimming removed 8 bases from V and 3 bases from J, with 16 bases in between. The CDR3 is CASHAYWGDTGELFF. CDR3 coding DNA: TGTGCCAGCCATGCATATTGGGGGGACACCGGGGAGCTGTTTTTT. The full variable domain, completed using reference TRBV7-9 and TRBJ2-2, is DTGVSQNPRHKITKRGQNVTFRCDPISEHNRLYWYRQTLGQGPEFLTYFQNEAQLEKSRLLSDRFSAERPKGSFSTLEIQRTEQGDSAMYLCASHAYWGDTGELFFGEGSRLTVL.

This chain joins TRBV11-2 and TRBJ2-7, with TRBD2 identical over 8 bases. Germline CDR1 and CDR2: SGHAT and FQNNGV. The V gene end was trimmed by 5 bases and the J gene end by 4 bases; junction bases not matched to a gene: 10. The CDR3 is 15 residues long. CDR3 protein: CASSPRRSGRYEQYF. The CDR3 DNA follows: TGTGCCAGCAGCCCCCGGAGGAGCGGGAGATACGAGCAGTACTTC.

This chain links TRBV20-1 with TRBJ2-7; D may be TRBD2 (6 bases). With 0 bases removed from V and 5 bases from J, the gap between germline ends came to 14 bases. From germline, CDR1 is DFQATT and CDR2 SNEGSKA (reference sequence). The CDR3 extends over 14 amino acids. CDR3: CSARDLRERDEQYF. CDR3 nucleotides: TGCAGTGCTAGAGATCTACGGGAGAGGGACGAGCAGTACTTC.

This clonotype came up many times. This chain joins TRBV5-1 and TRBJ2-2; no clear D gene. V lost 5 bases and J 3 bases, leaving 14 bases between the germline ends. The germline gives CDR1 SGHRS, CDR2 YFSETQ. The CDR3 runs 15 residues. CDR3 protein: CASRLQFPYTGELFF. In DNA, the CDR3 is TGCGCCAGCAGATTACAGTTCCCGTACACCGGGGAGCTGTTTTTT.

This clonotype has just a few counts. This rearrangement joins TRBV5-1 to TRBJ1-4; D uncertain. This CDR3 has 14 amino acids. Germline V gives CDR1 SGHRS, CDR2 YFSETQ. Trimming left V 0 bases short and J 4 bases short, with 7 bases between. DNA of the CDR3: TGCGCCAGCAGCTTGGTTCCGAGTAATGAAAAACTGTTTTTT. Encoded protein: CASSLVPSNEKLFF.

The V gene is TRBV6-2 or TRBV6-3, the J gene TRBJ2-1, with a tentative D call TRBD2 (6 bases). CDR3 length: 14 residues. CDR1 and CDR2 from the germline V gene are MNHEY and SVGEGT. With 6 bases removed from V and 5 bases from J, the gap between germline ends came to 14 bases. The CDR3 coding sequence is TGTGCCAGCAGGCTAAGTTCGGGGGACAATGAGCAGTTCTTC. The encoded protein is CASRLSSGDNEQFF.

This clonotype was counted between two and nine times. The V and J genes are TRBV5-1 and TRBJ2-1; 12 nucleotides align to TRBD2. Losses at the gene ends were 6 bases for V and 8 bases for J; bases not matched to a gene: 6. The CDR3 contains 14 residues. The germline V gene has CDR1 SGHRS and CDR2 YFSETQ. The CDR3 nucleotides read TGCGCCAGCACTAGCGGGAGGGCGGACGATGAGCAGTTCTTC. It codes for CASTSGRADDEQFF.

This clonotype was seen a few times. V and J are TRBV10-3 and TRBJ2-3; 10 positions agree with TRBD1. The germline gives CDR1 ENHRY, CDR2 SYGVKD. The CDR3 totals 16 residues. After removal of 3 bases from V and 3 bases from J, the junction contained 6 bases not matched to a gene. The CDR3 region is CAISDGTGEATDTQYF. The CDR3 DNA reads as TGTGCCATCAGTGACGGGACAGGGGAGGCTACAGATACGCAGTATTTT.

Here the CDR3 reads CASSQVRQGFHSPLHF. The CDR3 DNA reads as TGCGCCAGCAGCCAAGTGCGACAGGGGTTTCACTCACCCCTCCACTTT. This sequence joins TRBV4-1 and TRBJ1-6; 8 nucleotides agree with TRBD1. J lost 10 bases, V lost 1 base, and 9 bases had no gene match. Germline V CDR1 and CDR2: MGHRA, YSYEKL. The CDR3 is 16 residues long.

The chain recombines TRBV12-3 or TRBV12-4 with TRBJ1-6; 7 nucleotides align to TRBD1. The J segment lost 9 bases and the V segment lost 3 bases, leaving 5 bases of the junction unmatched. CDR3 length: 14 amino acids. CDR3 loop: CASSFDRVGSPLHF. The CDR3 region has the DNA TGTGCCAGCAGTTTTGACAGGGTGGGTTCACCCCTCCACTTT.

In its sample, this clonotype was seen a few times. The chain combines TRBV29-1 with TRBJ2-5; no reliable D call. The CDR3 runs to 11 residues. Germline V gene lookup returns CDR1 SQVTM and CDR2 ANQGSEA. V lost 6 bases and J 5 bases, leaving 10 bases between the germline ends. The CDR3 loop is CSVSRLETQYF. CDR3 sequence (DNA): TGCAGCGTCTCCAGGTTGGAGACCCAGTACTTC.

The chain employs TRBV27 and TRBJ2-5; 7 bases agree with TRBD2. Germline CDR1 is MNHEY and CDR2 is SMNVEV (reference sequence). There are 15 residues in the CDR3. Germline trimming cut 3 bases from V and 2 bases from J; bases unmatched to any gene: 6. This CDR3 reads CASSLTSWVQETQYF. The CDR3 coding sequence is TGTGCCAGCAGTTTGACTAGCTGGGTTCAAGAGACCCAGTACTTC.

The chain carries TRBV15 and TRBJ2-2; D ambiguous. Germline V gene sequence: CDR1 LNHNV, CDR2 YYDKDF (reference sequence). The CDR3 is 13 residues long. V lost 0 bases and J lost 7, with 6 bases in between. This CDR3 is CATSRDFIGELFF. In DNA, the CDR3 is TGTGCCACCAGCAGAGATTTTATCGGGGAGCTGTTTTTT.

The gene calls are TRBV20-1 and TRBJ2-1; 8 bases agree with TRBD1. CDR3 length: 13 residues. Germline lookup yields CDR1 DFQATT and CDR2 SNEGSKA (reference sequence). The J segment lost 6 bases and the V segment lost 7 bases, leaving 8 bases of the junction unmatched. CDR3 in amino acids: CSVDRGALNEQFF. CDR3 sequence (DNA): TGCAGTGTTGACAGGGGTGCCCTCAATGAGCAGTTCTTC.

V is TRBV20-1 and J is TRBJ2-1; D is unresolved. V gave up 5 bases and J gave up 2 bases, with 13 bases separating them. The CDR3 consists of 14 residues. Germline V gene lookup returns CDR1 DFQATT and CDR2 SNEGSKA (reference sequence). CDR3 in DNA: TGCAGTGCTGCACTGGCTGGACCCTACAATGAGCAGTTCTTC. As protein: CSAALAGPYNEQFF.

This clonotype showed up just a few times. The V call is TRBV12-3 or TRBV12-4, the J call TRBJ2-2; 8 bases map to TRBD1. Germline trimming cut 7 bases from V and 7 bases from J; bases unmatched to any gene: 8. The CDR3 consists of 14 residues. CDR3 nucleotide sequence: TGTGCCAGCAAGCGGACAGGGAAAGGCGGGGAGCTGTTTTTT. Translation gives CASKRTGKGGELFF.

This clonotype appeared a few times. The chain has TRBV28 and TRBJ2-7, with D unclear. There are 15 residues in the CDR3. Germline assignment: CDR1 MDHEN and CDR2 SYDVKM. Between the trimmed V and J ends, which lost 6 bases and 4 bases, there was a span of 19 bases. In DNA, the CDR3 is TGTGCCAGCAGGGGTGGACCCTCAGAGTCTTACGAGCAGTACTTC. It codes for CASRGGPSESYEQYF.

The chain combines TRBV20-1 with TRBJ2-1; a possible D gene is TRBD2 (5 bases). CDR1 and CDR2 from the germline V gene are DFQATT and SNEGSKA (reference sequence). The V end was cut by 6 bases, the J end by 0 bases, with 15 bases between. This CDR3 is built from 15 residues. In nucleotides, the CDR3 is TGCAGTGCCATGATTATAGGGAGCTCCTACAATGAGCAGTTCTTC. Translated: CSAMIIGSSYNEQFF.

In this sample, this clonotype turned up a few times. This rearrangement joins TRBV5-1 to TRBJ2-3, with TRBD2 as a possible D gene (5 bases). In germline, CDR1 is SGHRS, CDR2 YFSETQ. The germline V and J ends were trimmed by 0 bases and 8 bases, with 16 bases remaining between them. The CDR3 has 15 residues. In DNA, the CDR3 is TGCGCCAGCAGCTTGGGAAATCGACGGGCGGGTACGCAGTATTTT. This sequence encodes CASSLGNRRAGTQYF.

The J gene is TRBJ1-2, the V gene TRBV28; a possible D gene is TRBD1 (6 bases). Germline CDR1 MDHEN, CDR2 SYDVKM. V lost 3 bases and J lost 4, with 12 bases in between. The CDR3 runs 14 residues. The CDR3 DNA sequence: TGTGCCAGCAGTTTTCAGGGGCAGGGCTATGGCTACACCTTC. It translates to CASSFQGQGYGYTF.

The rearrangement uses TRBV29-1 and TRBJ2-5; TRBD2 is a possible D gene (6 bases). V was clipped by 8 bases and J by 3 bases, with 13 bases between them. Germline lookup yields CDR1 SQVTM and CDR2 ANQGSEA. There are 12 residues in the CDR3. CDR3 in DNA: TGCAGCACTATTAGCGGAGAAGAGACCCAGTACTTC. Translation gives CSTISGEETQYF.

The chain uses TRBV7-9 and TRBJ2-2; D gene uncertain. The CDR3 consists of 12 residues. V dropped 5 bases and J dropped 7 bases, with 8 bases sitting between them. Germline V gene data show CDR1 as SEHNR and CDR2 as FQNEAQ (reference sequence). The CDR3 sequence is CASSREVGELFF. CDR3 coding DNA: TGTGCCAGCAGCCGAGAGGTCGGGGAGCTGTTTTTT.

The chain recombines TRBV4-2 with TRBJ2-3; 12 bases are a match to TRBD2. The length of the CDR3 is 17 residues. Germline loops: CDR1 LGHNA, CDR2 YNFKEQ. V shed 0 bases and J 5 bases; nucleotides not matched to a gene: 6. The CDR3: CASSQESLAGGLDTQYF. The DNA of the CDR3 is TGTGCCAGCAGCCAAGAAAGCCTAGCGGGAGGGCTAGATACGCAGTATTTT.